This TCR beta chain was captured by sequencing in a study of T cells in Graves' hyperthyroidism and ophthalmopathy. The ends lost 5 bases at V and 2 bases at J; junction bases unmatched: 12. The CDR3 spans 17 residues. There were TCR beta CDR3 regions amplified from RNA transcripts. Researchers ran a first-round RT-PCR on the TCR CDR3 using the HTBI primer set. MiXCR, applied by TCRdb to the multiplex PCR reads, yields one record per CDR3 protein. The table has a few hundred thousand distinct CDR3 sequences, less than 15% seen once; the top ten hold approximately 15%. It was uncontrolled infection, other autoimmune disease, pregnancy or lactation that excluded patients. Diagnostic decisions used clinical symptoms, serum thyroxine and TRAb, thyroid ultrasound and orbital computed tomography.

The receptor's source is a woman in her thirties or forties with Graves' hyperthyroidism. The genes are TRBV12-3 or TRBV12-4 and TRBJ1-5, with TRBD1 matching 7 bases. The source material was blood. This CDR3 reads CASSPPGGSGRNQPQHF. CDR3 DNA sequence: TGTGCCAGCAGTCCCCCAGGGGGAAGTGGGCGCAATCAGCCCCAGCATTTT.